The rows below give T cell receptor beta chains drawn from one sample of a study of T cells in Graves' hyperthyroidism and ophthalmopathy. MiXCR, applied by TCRdb to the multiplex PCR reads, yields one record per CDR3 protein. Of approximately 410,000 distinct CDR3 sequences listed, around 15% were seen once; the top ten hold about 4.9%. The sequenced sample consisted of blood. The receptor source for this set is a woman aged 18-29 years with Graves' hyperthyroidism. CDR3s include the opening cysteine and the closing phenylalanine or tryptophan. D genes are given only for firm matches. A clone size is listed for some rows: how often the clone was seen (once, few, many), or a class if it is expanded.

V	size	D	J	DNA	CDR3
TRBV28	-	TRBD2	TRBJ2-7	TGTGCCAGCAGTTTATTGCTAGCGGGAGGCGGCTACGAGCAGTACTTC	CASSLLLAGGGYEQYF
TRBV29-1	few	TRBD1	TRBJ2-7	TGCAGCGTACGGGACAGTTCTTACGAGCAGTACTTC	CSVRDSSYEQYF
TRBV20-1	many	TRBD1	TRBJ1-2	TGCAGTGCCTTGGGACAGGGAGCTATCGGCTACACCTTC	CSALGQGAIGYTF
TRBV24-1	few	-	TRBJ2-1	TGTGCCACCAGTGATTCCAGGGACGGCGATGAGCAGTTCTTC	CATSDSRDGDEQFF
TRBV2	many	TRBD1	TRBJ2-3	TGTGCCAGCAGTGATCCCGGGACAGTACTCACAGATACGCAGTATTTT	CASSDPGTVLTDTQYF
TRBV9	many	-	TRBJ2-7	TGTGCCAGCAGCGCCCAGGTTCGGGGCGAGCAGTACTTC	CASSAQVRGEQYF
TRBV6-1	-	-	TRBJ2-1	TGTGCCAGCAGCCCAGCTCCGAGCGATGAGCAGTTCTTC	CASSPAPSDEQFF
TRBV29-1	few	-	TRBJ2-3	TGCAGCGTTCCTACGACTAGCACAGATACGCAGTATTTT	CSVPTTSTDTQYF
TRBV5-1	many	TRBD2	TRBJ2-1	TGCGCCAGCAGCTCCCTTCTAGCGGCGAATGAGCAGTTCTTC	CASSSLLAANEQFF
TRBV14	-	-	TRBJ2-1	TGTGCCAGCAGCGCATGGACAGCCTACAATGAGCAGTTCTTC	CASSAWTAYNEQFF
TRBV12-3/TRBV12-4	many	-	TRBJ2-7	TGTGCCAGCAGGCTCTCCCCCTACGAGCAGTACTTC	CASRLSPYEQYF
TRBV3-1	few	-	TRBJ1-2	TGTGCCAGCAGCCATTTAGGGGGGGATGGCTACACCTTC	CASSHLGGDGYTF
TRBV4-3	many	TRBD2	TRBJ2-4	TGCGCCAGCAGCCTAACCGCCGAAGGGACTAGCTCGAACATTCAGTACTTC	CASSLTAEGTSSNIQYF
TRBV25-1	-	TRBD1	TRBJ2-2	TGTGCCAGCAGTGAATATAACAGGGGGAATACCGGGGAGCTGTTTTTT	CASSEYNRGNTGELFF
TRBV27	few	TRBD2	TRBJ2-2	TGTGCCAGCAGTTTCAGAAGCGGGAGGCCCGGGGAGCTGTTTTTT	CASSFRSGRPGELFF
TRBV6-1	many	-	TRBJ2-1	TGTGCCAGCAGCGAAACCGGGAGCTCCTACAATGAGCAGTTCTTC	CASSETGSSYNEQFF
TRBV7-2	many	TRBD2	TRBJ2-1	TGTGCCAGCAGCTTAGTGGGCCTAGCGGGAGACAATGAGCAGTTCTTC	CASSLVGLAGDNEQFF